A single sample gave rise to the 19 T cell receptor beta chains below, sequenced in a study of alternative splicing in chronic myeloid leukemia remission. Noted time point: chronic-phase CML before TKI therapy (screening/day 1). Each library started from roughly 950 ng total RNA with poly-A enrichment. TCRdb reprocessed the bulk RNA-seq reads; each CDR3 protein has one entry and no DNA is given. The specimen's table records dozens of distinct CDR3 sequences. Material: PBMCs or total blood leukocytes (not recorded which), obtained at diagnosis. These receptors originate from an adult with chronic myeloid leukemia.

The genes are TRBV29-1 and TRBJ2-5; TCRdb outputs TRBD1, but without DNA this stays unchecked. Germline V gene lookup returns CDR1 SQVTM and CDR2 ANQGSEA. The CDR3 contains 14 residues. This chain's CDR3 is CSGNGTVFYETQYF.

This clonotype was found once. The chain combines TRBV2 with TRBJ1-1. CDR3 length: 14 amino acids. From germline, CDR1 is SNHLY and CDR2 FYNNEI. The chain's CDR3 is CASSEKRRNTEAFF.

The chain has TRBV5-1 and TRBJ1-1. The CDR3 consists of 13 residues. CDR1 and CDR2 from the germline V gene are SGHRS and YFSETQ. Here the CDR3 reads CASSLHDNTEAFF.

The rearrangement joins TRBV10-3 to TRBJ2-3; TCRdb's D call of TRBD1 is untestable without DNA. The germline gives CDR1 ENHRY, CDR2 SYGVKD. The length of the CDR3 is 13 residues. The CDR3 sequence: CAIMQGPADTQYF.

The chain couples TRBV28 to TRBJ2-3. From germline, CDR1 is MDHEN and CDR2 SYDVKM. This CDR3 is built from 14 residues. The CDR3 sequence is CASSLLPPTDTQYF.

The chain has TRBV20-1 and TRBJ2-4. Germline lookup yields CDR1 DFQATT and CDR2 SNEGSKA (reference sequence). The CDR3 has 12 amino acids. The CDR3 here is CSADTGQNIQYF.

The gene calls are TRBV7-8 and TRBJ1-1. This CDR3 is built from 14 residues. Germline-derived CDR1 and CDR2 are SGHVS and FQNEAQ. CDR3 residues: CASSWDGMNTEAFF.

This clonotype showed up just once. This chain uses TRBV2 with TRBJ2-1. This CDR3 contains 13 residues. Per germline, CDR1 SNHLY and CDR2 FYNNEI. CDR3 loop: CASSQVDYNEQFF.

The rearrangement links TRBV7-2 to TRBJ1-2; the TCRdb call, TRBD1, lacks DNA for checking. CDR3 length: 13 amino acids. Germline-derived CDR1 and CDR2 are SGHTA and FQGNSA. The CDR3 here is CASSLGQGQGYTF.

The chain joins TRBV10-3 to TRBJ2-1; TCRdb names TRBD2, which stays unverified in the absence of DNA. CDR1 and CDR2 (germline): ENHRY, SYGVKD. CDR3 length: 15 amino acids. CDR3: CAISESGLAGVEQFF.

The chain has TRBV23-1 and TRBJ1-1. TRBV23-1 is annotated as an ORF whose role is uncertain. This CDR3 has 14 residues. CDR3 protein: CASSQSRGNTEAFF.

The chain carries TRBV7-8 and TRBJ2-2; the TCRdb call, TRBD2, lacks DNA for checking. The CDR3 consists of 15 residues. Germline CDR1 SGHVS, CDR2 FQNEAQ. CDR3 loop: CSSSLEGWGTGELFF.

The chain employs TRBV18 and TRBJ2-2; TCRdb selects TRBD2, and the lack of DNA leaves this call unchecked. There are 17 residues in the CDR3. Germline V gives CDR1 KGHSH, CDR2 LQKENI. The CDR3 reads CASSPAPGTTNTGELFF.

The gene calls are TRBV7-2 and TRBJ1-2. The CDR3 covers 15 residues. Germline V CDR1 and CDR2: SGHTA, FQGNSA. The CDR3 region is CASSLDRAGTYGYTF.

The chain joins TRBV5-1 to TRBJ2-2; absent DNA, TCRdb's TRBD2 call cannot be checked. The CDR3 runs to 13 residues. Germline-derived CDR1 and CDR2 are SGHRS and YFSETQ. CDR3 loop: CASNLGNTGELFF.

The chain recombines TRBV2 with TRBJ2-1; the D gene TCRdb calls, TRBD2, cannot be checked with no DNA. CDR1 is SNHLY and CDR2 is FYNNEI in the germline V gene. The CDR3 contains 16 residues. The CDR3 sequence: CASSPQGLAGDNEQFF.

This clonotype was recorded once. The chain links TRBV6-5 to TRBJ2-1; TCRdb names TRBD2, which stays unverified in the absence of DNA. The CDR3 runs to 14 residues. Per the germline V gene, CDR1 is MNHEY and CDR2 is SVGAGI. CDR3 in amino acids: CATSGGSPNNEQFF.

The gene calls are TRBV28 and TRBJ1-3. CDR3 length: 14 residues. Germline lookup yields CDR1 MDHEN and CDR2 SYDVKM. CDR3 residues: CASSLGSHGNTIYF. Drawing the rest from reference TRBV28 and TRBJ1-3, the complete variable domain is DVKVTQSSRYLVKRTGEKVFLECVQDMDHENMFWYRQDPGLGLRLIYFSYDVKMKEKGDIPEGYSVSREKKERFSLILESASTNQTSMYLCASSLGSHGNTIYFGEGSWLTVV.

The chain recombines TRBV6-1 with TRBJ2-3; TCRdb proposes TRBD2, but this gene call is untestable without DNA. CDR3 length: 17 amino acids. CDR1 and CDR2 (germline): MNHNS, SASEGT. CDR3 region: CASSEIAGARGTDTQYF.